The T cell receptor (beta chain) under discussion was sequenced for a study of blood T cell repertoires in COVID-19. The CDR3 is 19 amino acids. V shed 6 bases, J shed 4 bases, and the junction held 21 bases outside the gene matches. Germline V gives CDR1 WNHNN, CDR2 SYGVQD (reference sequence). Sequenced by immunoSEQ multiplex PCR; TCRdb stores in-frame clones only, minus some. This table has 88,000 or so clones, approximately 83% appearing once. Sequencing input: peripheral blood. This sequence was found in a man in his 60s with acute or convalescent COVID-19. The chain employs TRBV10-1 and TRBJ1-5, with 7 bases identical to TRBD1. CDR3 sequence: CASRYLRVGGGVCNQPQHF. The DNA of the CDR3 is TGCGCCAGCAGGTACTTAAGGGTAGGGGGCGGGGTATGTAATCAGCCCCAGCATTTT.